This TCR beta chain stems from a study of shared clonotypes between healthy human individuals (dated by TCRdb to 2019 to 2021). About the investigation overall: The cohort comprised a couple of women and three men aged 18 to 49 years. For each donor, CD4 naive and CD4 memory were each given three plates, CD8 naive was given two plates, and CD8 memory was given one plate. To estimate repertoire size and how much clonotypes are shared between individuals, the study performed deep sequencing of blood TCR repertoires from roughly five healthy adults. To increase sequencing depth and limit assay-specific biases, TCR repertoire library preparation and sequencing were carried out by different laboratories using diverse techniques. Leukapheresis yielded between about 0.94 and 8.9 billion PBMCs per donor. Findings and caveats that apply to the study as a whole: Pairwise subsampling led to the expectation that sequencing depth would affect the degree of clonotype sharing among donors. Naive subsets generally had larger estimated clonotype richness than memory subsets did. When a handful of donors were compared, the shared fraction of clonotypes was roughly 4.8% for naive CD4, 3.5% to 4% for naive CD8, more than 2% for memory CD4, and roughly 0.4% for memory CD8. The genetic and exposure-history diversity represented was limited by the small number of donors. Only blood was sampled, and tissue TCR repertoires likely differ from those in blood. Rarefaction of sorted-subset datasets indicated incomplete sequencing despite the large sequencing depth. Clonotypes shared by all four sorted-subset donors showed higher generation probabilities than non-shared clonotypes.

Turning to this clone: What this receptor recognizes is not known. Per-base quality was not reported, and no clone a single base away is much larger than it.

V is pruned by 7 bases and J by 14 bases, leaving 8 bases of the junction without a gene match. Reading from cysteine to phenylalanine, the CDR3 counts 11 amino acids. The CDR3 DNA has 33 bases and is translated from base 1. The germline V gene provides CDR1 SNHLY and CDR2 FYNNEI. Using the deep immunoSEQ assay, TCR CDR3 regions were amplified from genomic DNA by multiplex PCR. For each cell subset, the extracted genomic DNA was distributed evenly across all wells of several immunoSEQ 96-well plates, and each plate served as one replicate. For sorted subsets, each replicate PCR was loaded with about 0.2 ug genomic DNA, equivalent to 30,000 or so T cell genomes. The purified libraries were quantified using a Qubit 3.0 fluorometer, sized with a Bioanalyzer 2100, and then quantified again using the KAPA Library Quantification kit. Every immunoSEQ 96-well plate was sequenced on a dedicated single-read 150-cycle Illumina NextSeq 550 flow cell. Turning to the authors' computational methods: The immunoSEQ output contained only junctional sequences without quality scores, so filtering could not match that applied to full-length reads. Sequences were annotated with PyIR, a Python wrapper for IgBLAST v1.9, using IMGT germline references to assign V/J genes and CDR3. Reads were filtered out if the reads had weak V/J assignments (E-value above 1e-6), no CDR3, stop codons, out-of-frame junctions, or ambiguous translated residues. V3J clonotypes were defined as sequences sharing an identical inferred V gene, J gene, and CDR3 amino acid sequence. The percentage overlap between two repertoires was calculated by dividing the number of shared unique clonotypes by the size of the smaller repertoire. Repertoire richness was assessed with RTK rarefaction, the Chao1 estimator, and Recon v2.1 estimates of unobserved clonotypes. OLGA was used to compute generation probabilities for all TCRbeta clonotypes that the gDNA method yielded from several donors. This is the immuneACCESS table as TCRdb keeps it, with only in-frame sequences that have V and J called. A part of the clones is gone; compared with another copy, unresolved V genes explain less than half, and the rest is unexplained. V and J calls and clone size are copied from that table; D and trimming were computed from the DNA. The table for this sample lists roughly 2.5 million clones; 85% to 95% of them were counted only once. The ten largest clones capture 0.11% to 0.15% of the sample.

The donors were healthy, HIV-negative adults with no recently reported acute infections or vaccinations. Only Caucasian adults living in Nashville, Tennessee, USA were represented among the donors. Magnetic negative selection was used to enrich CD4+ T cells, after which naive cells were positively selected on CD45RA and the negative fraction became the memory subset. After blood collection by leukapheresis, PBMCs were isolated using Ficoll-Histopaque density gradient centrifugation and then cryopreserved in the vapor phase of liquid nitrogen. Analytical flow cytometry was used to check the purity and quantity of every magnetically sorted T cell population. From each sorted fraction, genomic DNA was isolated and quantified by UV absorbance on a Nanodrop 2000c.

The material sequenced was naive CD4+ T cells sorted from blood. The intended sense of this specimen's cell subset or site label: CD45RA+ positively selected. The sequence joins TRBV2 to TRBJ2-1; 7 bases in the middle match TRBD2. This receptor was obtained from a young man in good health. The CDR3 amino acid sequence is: CASNVGTKKFF. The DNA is TGTGCCAGCAACGTTGGGACTAAGAAGTTCTTC.